The 22 T cell receptor beta chains below all came from one sample that was sequenced in a study of cytomegalovirus exposure and HLA in healthy donors. Both 60 Vbeta primers and 13 Jbeta primers went into the PCR. Sequencing was performed with immunoSEQ multiplex PCR; in TCRdb, only in-frame clones are kept and a portion is missing. This repertoire shows some 130,000 clones, around 73% found once; its top ten account for 1.3% to 1.5%. Specimen: PBMCs. These TCRs come from a female donor in good health and CMV-seronegative.

This chain connects TRBV4-3 to TRBJ2-3; D unresolved. V gave up 1 base and J gave up 6 bases, with 5 bases separating them. This CDR3 comprises 12 residues. The germline CDR1 and CDR2 sequences are LGHNA and YSLEER. CDR3 nucleotide sequence: TGCGCCAGCAGCCAAGGAGGCGATACGCAGTATTTT. Protein product: CASSQGGDTQYF.

The chain couples TRBV5-1 to TRBJ2-5, with 13 bases identical to TRBD2. This CDR3 contains 16 residues. Looked up from germline, CDR1 is SGHRS and CDR2 is YFSETQ. V lost 0 bases and J lost 5; bases outside the gene matches: 4. CDR3 residues: CASSLGLAGGYETQYF. The CDR3 nucleotides are TGCGCCAGCAGCTTGGGACTAGCGGGAGGTTATGAGACCCAGTACTTC.

The chain uses TRBV5-1 and TRBJ2-2, with D possibly being TRBD1 (6 bases). V was pared by 0 bases and J by 7 bases, with 13 bases between. Germline V gives CDR1 SGHRS, CDR2 YFSETQ. The CDR3 has 15 residues. Written as DNA, the CDR3 is TGCGCCAGCAGCTTGGGTCAGGGGATCGGCGGGGAGCTGTTTTTT. Translated: CASSLGQGIGGELFF.

The V and J genes are TRBV4-1 and TRBJ1-4; weak D call: TRBD1 (5 bases). In germline, CDR1 is MGHRA, CDR2 YSYEKL. CDR3 length: 15 residues. The V end lost 4 bases, the J end lost 4 bases, and 13 bases lay between the germline ends. The CDR3 reads CASSRTGASNEKLFF. CDR3 sequence (DNA): TGCGCCAGCAGCCGTACAGGAGCCAGTAATGAAAAACTGTTTTTT.

Comment on this clone: The junction does not match germline at one end; this may be a read error. The CDR3 DNA reads TGTGCCAGCTCACCGCGGCCGGGACAGGCCAACTTC. This translates into CASSPRPGQANF. The chain is built from TRBV18 and TRBJ2-7, with TRBD1 matching 8 bases. Per germline, CDR1 KGHSH and CDR2 LQKENI. The length of the CDR3 is 12 residues. Using reference TRBV18 and TRBJ2-7 for the parts outside the CDR3, the full variable domain is NAGVMQNPRHLVRRRGQEARLRCSPMKGHSHVYWYRQLPEEGLKFMVYLQKENIIDESGMPKERFSAEFPKEGPSILRIQQVVRGDSAAYFCASSPRPGQANFGPGTRLTVT.

This chain joins TRBV11-3 and TRBJ2-7; possibly TRBD2 for D (5 bases). Per germline, CDR1 SGHNT and CDR2 YENEEA. V was pared by 5 bases and J by 7 bases, with 15 bases between. The CDR3 spans 13 residues. As DNA, the CDR3 is TGTGCCAGCAGCCTCCCGGGAACTCGGGAGCAGTACTTC. This sequence encodes CASSLPGTREQYF.

The rearrangement joins TRBV4-1 to TRBJ1-1; no definite D call. The CDR3 has 13 residues. V lost 1 base and J 4 bases, leaving 7 bases between the germline ends. The V gene's germline CDR1 is MGHRA and CDR2 YSYEKL. CDR3 sequence: CASSQGRGTEAFF. DNA of the CDR3: TGCGCCAGCAGCCAAGGGAGAGGCACTGAAGCTTTCTTT.

The CDR3 bases are TGTGCCAGCAGCGTGACTAGTCAGGGCTACGAGCAGTACTTC. Its protein is CASSVTSQGYEQYF. J is TRBJ2-7 and V is TRBV7-2; D perhaps matches TRBD2 (6 bases). Trimming removed 5 bases from V and 3 bases from J, with 14 bases in between. The CDR3 covers 14 residues. Per germline, CDR1 SGHTA and CDR2 FQGNSA.

The V call is TRBV5-1, the J call TRBJ1-4; 10 bases fit TRBD1. Germline CDR1 reads SGHRS; CDR2 reads YFSETQ. This CDR3 region has 16 residues. V shed 4 bases, J shed 0 bases, and the junction held 3 bases outside the gene matches. The CDR3 loop is CASSPGQGATNEKLFF. Here the CDR3 DNA reads TGCGCCAGCAGCCCTGGACAGGGGGCAACTAATGAAAAACTGTTTTTT. The whole variable domain, remainder taken from reference TRBV5-1 and TRBJ1-4, is KAGVTQTPRYLIKTRGQQVTLSCSPISGHRSVSWYQQTPGQGLQFLFEYFSETQRNKGNFPGRFSGRQFSNSRSEMNVSTLELGDSALYLCASSPGQGATNEKLFFGSGTQLSVL.

This clone was seen only a few times. The chain combines TRBV11-2 with TRBJ1-2, with TRBD1 matching over 9 bases. This CDR3 spans 15 amino acids. Germline loops: CDR1 SGHAT, CDR2 FQNNGV. Trimming cost V 5 bases and J 6 bases; bases outside gene matches: 10. In nucleotides, the CDR3 is TGTGCCAGCAGCCCGTCCGGGACAGGGATCAATGGCTACACCTTC. As protein: CASSPSGTGINGYTF.

This chain joins TRBV30 and TRBJ2-7; 10 positions match TRBD1. In germline, CDR1 is GTSNPN, CDR2 SVGIG (reference sequence). V lost 5 bases to trimming and J lost 1 base; unmatched junction nucleotides: 2. This CDR3 comprises 13 residues. CDR3 nucleotides: TGTGCCTGGGAGGACAGGGGGTCCTACGAGCAGTACTTC. Its protein is CAWEDRGSYEQYF.

The rearrangement uses TRBV5-4 and TRBJ1-2, with TRBD1 identical over 7 bases. CDR3 size: 16 residues. The germline CDR1 and CDR2 sequences are SGHNT and YYREEE (reference sequence). After removal of 0 bases from V and 4 bases from J, the junction contained 9 bases not matched to a gene. This CDR3 is CASSLGGGQTLYGYTF. CDR3 DNA: TGTGCCAGCAGCTTGGGTGGGGGACAGACCCTCTATGGCTACACCTTC.

This clone has just a few counts. The chain couples TRBV2 to TRBJ2-1; 11 bases agree with TRBD1. Germline values: CDR1 SNHLY, CDR2 FYNNEI. This CDR3 is 13 amino acids long. With V trimmed by 3 bases and J by 8 bases, 0 bases remained unmatched. The CDR3 DNA reads TGTGCCAGCAGTGAGGGACAGGGGGATGAGCAGTTCTTC. This encodes CASSEGQGDEQFF. Filled out from reference TRBV2 and TRBJ2-1, the complete variable domain reads EPEVTQTPSHQVTQMGQEVILRCVPISNHLYFYWYRQILGQKVEFLVSFYNNEISEKSEIFDDQFSVERPDGSNFTLKIRSTKLEDSAMYFCASSEGQGDEQFFGPGTRLTVL.

The chain has TRBV7-3 and TRBJ2-2; possibly TRBD2 for D (5 bases). The CDR3 is 11 residues long. Trimming took off 8 bases at V and 7 bases at J, with 8 bases between the two ends. CDR1 is SGHTA and CDR2 is FQGTGA in the germline V gene. The DNA for the CDR3 is TGTGCCAGCGAGGGAGACGGGGAGCTGTTTTTT. It codes for CASEGDGELFF.

The V gene is TRBV30, the J gene TRBJ2-5, with TRBD1 matching 9 bases. TRBJ2-7 explains the end of the DNA better; the J call may be wrong. CDR3 length: 15 residues. In germline, CDR1 is GTSNPN, CDR2 SVGIG (reference sequence). The CDR3 protein is CAWSVGGDRGYEQYF. CDR3 coding DNA: TGTGCCTGGAGTGTAGGGGGAGACAGGGGGTACGAGCAGTACTTC.

V usage is TRBV6-5 and J usage is TRBJ2-1, with 7 bases lining up with TRBD2. V trimming: 6 bases; J trimming: 2 bases; junction bases outside the gene matches: 7. This CDR3 is built from 15 residues. Germline V gene sequence: CDR1 MNHEY, CDR2 SVGAGI. This chain's CDR3 is CASRGGERTYNEQFF. The CDR3 DNA reads TGTGCCAGCAGGGGAGGGGAGCGAACCTACAATGAGCAGTTCTTC.

The chain carries TRBV19 and TRBJ2-7; a possible D gene is TRBD1 (6 bases). CDR3 length: 13 amino acids. V gave up 4 bases and J gave up 4 bases, with 11 bases separating them. The germline gives CDR1 LNHDA, CDR2 SQIVND (reference sequence). The CDR3 loop is CASSTIQGYEQYF. The CDR3 nucleotides are TGTGCCAGTAGTACTATACAGGGTTACGAGCAGTACTTC.

The V gene is TRBV28, the J gene TRBJ1-2; 7 positions match TRBD1. The CDR3 has 16 amino acids. Per germline, CDR1 MDHEN and CDR2 SYDVKM. Germline trimming cut 6 bases from V and 2 bases from J; bases unmatched to any gene: 12. CDR3 in DNA: TGTGCCAGCAGGCTGGACAGGCCGATGGGGAACTATGGCTACACCTTC. This translates into CASRLDRPMGNYGYTF.

The V call is TRBV9, the J call TRBJ2-1, with TRBD2 matching 11 bases. CDR1 SGDLS and CDR2 YYNGEE come from the germline V gene. CDR3 length: 16 amino acids. J was trimmed by 4 bases and V by 2 bases; bases with no gene match: 5. The CDR3 is CASSVSGRASYNEQFF. CDR3 in DNA: TGTGCCAGCAGCGTTAGCGGGAGGGCCTCTTACAATGAGCAGTTCTTC.

The V call is TRBV11-3, the J call TRBJ2-3; D perhaps matches TRBD1 (6 bases). Germline values: CDR1 SGHNT, CDR2 YENEEA. The CDR3 covers 14 residues. V lost 1 base and J 3 bases, leaving 8 bases between the germline ends. CDR3 coding DNA: TGTGCCAGCAGCTTAGGAAGGGGGACAGATACGCAGTATTTT. It specifies CASSLGRGTDTQYF.

J is TRBJ2-7 and V is TRBV30; TRBD1 matches 7 bases. Germline CDR1 GTSNPN, CDR2 SVGIG (reference sequence). V dropped 4 bases and J dropped 2; count of bases not matched to a gene: 8. The CDR3 consists of 14 residues. Here the CDR3 reads CAWTRTGLPYEQYF. CDR3 DNA sequence: TGTGCCTGGACCCGGACAGGTCTTCCCTACGAGCAGTACTTC.

This clone was seen only a few times. The CDR3 DNA is TGTGCCAGCAGCCCTGGACAGGGAGAGGCCAAAAACATTCAGTACTTC. Protein: CASSPGQGEAKNIQYF. The chain couples TRBV5-6 to TRBJ2-4; TRBD1 matches 8 bases. From germline, CDR1 is SGHDT and CDR2 YYEEEE. With V trimmed by 4 bases and J by 1 base, 7 bases remained unmatched. CDR3 length: 16 residues.